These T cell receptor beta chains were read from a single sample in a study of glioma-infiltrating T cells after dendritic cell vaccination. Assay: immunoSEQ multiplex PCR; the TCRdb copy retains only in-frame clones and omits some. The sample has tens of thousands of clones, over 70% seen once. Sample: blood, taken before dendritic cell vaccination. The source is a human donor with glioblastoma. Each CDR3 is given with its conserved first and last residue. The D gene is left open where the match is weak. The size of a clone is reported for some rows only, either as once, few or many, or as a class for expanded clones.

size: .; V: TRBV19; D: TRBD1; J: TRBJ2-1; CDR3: CASRPTGDSYNEQFF; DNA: TGTGCCAGTAGGCCGACAGGGGACTCCTACAATGAGCAGTTCTTC
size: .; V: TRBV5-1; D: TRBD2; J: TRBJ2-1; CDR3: CASTLAGGLDEQFF; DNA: TGCGCCAGCACCTTAGCGGGGGGGCTAGATGAGCAGTTCTTC
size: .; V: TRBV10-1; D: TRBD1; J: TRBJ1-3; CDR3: CASSEGTAGNTIYF; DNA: TGCGCCAGCAGTGAGGGGACAGCTGGAAACACCATATATTTT
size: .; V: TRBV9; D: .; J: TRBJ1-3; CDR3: CASSVATTGSGNTIYF; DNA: TGTGCCAGCAGCGTAGCAACGACGGGCTCTGGAAACACCATATATTTT
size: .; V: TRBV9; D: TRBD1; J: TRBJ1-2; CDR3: CASSVRDRAGYTF; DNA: TGTGCCAGCAGCGTCCGGGACAGGGCTGGCTACACCTTC
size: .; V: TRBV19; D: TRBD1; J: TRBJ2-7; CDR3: CASSPRTGPSYEQYF; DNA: TGTGCCAGTAGTCCTCGGACAGGGCCTTCGTACGAGCAGTACTTC
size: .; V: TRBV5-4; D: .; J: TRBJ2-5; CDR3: CASSLQGSTETQYF; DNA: TGTGCCAGCAGCTTGCAGGGATCAACGGAGACCCAGTACTTC
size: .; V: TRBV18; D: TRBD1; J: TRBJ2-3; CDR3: CASSPGTGYMNTQYF; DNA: TGTGCCAGCTCACCTGGGACAGGGTATATGAATACGCAGTATTTT
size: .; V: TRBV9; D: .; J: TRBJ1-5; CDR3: CASSPEGGGNQPQHF; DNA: TGTGCCAGCAGTCCGGAGGGTGGGGGCAATCAGCCCCAGCATTTT
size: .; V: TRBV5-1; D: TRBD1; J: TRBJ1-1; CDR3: CASSFDPTGRNTEAFF; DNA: TGCGCCAGCAGCTTTGACCCGACAGGGAGGAACACTGAAGCTTTCTTT
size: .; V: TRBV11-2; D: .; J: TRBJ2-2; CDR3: CASSRIQGNTGELFF; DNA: TGTGCCAGCAGCCGGATACAGGGGAACACCGGGGAGCTGTTTTTT
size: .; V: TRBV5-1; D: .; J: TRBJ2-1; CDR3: CASSLAGGGYNEQFF; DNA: TGCGCCAGCAGCTTGGCAGGGGGAGGCTACAATGAGCAGTTCTTC
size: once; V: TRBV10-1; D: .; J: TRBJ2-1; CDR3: CASSTTIYGSYNEQFF; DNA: TGCGCCAGCAGCACGACTATTTACGGCTCCTACAATGAGCAGTTCTTC
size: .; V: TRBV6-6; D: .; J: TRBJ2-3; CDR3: CASTHGLTSTDTQYF; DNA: TGTGCCAGTACTCACGGCCTGACTAGCACAGATACGCAGTATTTT
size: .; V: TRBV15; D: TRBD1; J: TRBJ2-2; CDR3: CATSRDRGTRGELFF; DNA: TGTGCCACCAGCAGAGACAGGGGGACCAGGGGGGAGCTGTTTTTT
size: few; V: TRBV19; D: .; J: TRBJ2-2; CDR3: CASGGAGAGTGELFF; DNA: TGTGCCAGTGGGGGTGCAGGGGCGGGCACCGGGGAGCTGTTTTTT
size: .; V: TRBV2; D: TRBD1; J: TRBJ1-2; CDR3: CASRSGQGVVGYTF; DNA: TGTGCCAGCAGGTCGGGACAGGGAGTTGTGGGCTACACCTTC